The rows below give T cell receptor beta chains drawn from one sample of a study of blood T cell repertoires in COVID-19. TCRdb's copy holds only in-frame clones and misses some; the assay was immunoSEQ multiplex PCR. In the table there are more than 150,000 clones, more than 85% of which are singletons. Sequenced material: PBMCs or T cells enriched from blood (not recorded which). These receptors originate from a woman aged 45-59 years who had recovered from COVID-19. CDR3s include the opening cysteine and the closing phenylalanine or tryptophan. The order of the fields is V gene, CDR3 length, D gene, clone size, J gene, CDR3 protein, CDR3 DNA. A D gene is named only where the DNA matches it firmly. Clone sizes are given selectively: once, few, many, or a class where the clone is expanded.

>TRBV11-2|15|-|-|TRBJ1-6
CASSSRQVWDSPLHF
TGTGCCAGCAGCTCCCGACAGGTCTGGGATTCACCCCTCCACTTT
>TRBV11-3|14|-|-|TRBJ1-4
CANSLGRLNEKLFF
TGTGCCAACAGCTTGGGCAGGCTTAATGAAAAACTGTTTTTT
>TRBV11-1|16|TRBD2|-|TRBJ2-1
CASSFWGSGLVNEQFF
TGTGCCAGCAGCTTCTGGGGTAGCGGGCTGGTAAATGAGCAGTTCTTC
>TRBV15|17|TRBD1|-|TRBJ1-4
CATSTPGQGTANEKLFF
TGTGCCACCAGCACCCCGGGACAGGGGACAGCTAATGAAAAACTGTTTTTT
>TRBV5-1|16|TRBD2|few|TRBJ2-1
CASSVGTSGIYNEQFF
TGCGCCAGCAGCGTCGGGACTAGCGGGATCTACAATGAGCAGTTCTTC
>TRBV19|16|TRBD1|-|TRBJ1-1
CASSLGQGRANTEAFF
TGTGCCAGTAGTTTAGGACAGGGGCGGGCGAACACTGAAGCTTTCTTT
>TRBV9|16|-|-|TRBJ2-2
CASSVRGTENTGELFF
TGTGCCAGCAGCGTACGGGGGACAGAGAACACCGGGGAGCTGTTTTTT
>TRBV7-8|16|-|-|TRBJ2-3
CASSYERSTSTDTQYF
TGTGCCAGCAGCTACGAGCGGTCGACTAGCACAGATACGCAGTATTTT
>TRBV11-3|13|-|-|TRBJ1-1
CASSLSLNTEAFF
TGTGCCAGCAGCTTATCTTTGAACACTGAAGCTTTCTTT
>TRBV6-2/TRBV6-3|15|TRBD1|once|TRBJ1-5
CASSRQGASNQPQHF
TGTGCCAGCAGTCGACAGGGGGCCAGCAATCAGCCCCAGCATTTT
>TRBV7-2|15|TRBD1|-|TRBJ2-1
CASSLRTGAYNEQFF
TGTGCCAGCAGCTTAAGGACAGGGGCCTACAATGAGCAGTTCTTC
>TRBV19|13|TRBD1|-|TRBJ1-4
CASSWDSNEKLFF
TGTGCCAGTAGCTGGGACAGTAATGAAAAACTGTTTTTT
>TRBV5-5|15|TRBD1|-|TRBJ2-7
CASSLADRGQAGQYF
TGTGCCAGCAGCTTGGCCGACAGGGGTCAGGCTGGGCAGTACTTC
>TRBV21-1|16|-|-|TRBJ1-4
CASSKTGGPRNEKLFF
TGTGCCAGCAGCAAAACAGGGGGGCCTAGAAATGAAAAACTGTTTTTT
>TRBV18|16|-|-|TRBJ1-4
CASSPLTGRGVEKLFF
TGTGCCAGCTCACCATTAACAGGGAGGGGAGTCGAAAAACTGTTTTTT
>TRBV15|16|TRBD2|-|TRBJ2-1
CATSRTGTSSPDEQFF
TGTGCCACCAGCAGAACCGGGACTAGCTCTCCCGATGAGCAGTTCTTC
>TRBV5-5|13|-|-|TRBJ1-1
CASSLDEATEAFF
TGTGCCAGCAGCTTGGATGAAGCCACTGAAGCTTTCTTT
>TRBV6-6|17|TRBD2|-|TRBJ2-1
CASSPRTSGRAYNEQFF
TGTGCCAGCAGTCCCCGGACTAGCGGGAGGGCTTACAATGAGCAGTTCTTC
>TRBV18|14|TRBD1|-|TRBJ2-1
CASSQGQGGNEQFF
TGTGCCAGCTCACAGGGACAGGGAGGCAATGAGCAGTTCTTC
>TRBV4-1|13|-|few|TRBJ1-2
CASSRGGDYGYTF
TGCGCCAGCAGCCGCGGGGGGGACTATGGCTACACCTTC
>TRBV14|13|-|-|TRBJ2-3
CASSHAGSDTQYF
TGTGCCAGCAGCCACGCGGGGTCAGATACGCAGTATTTT
>TRBV27|15|-|few|TRBJ2-2
CASSLSRYHTGELFF
TGTGCCAGCAGTTTATCCCGGTACCACACCGGGGAGCTGTTTTTT
>TRBV18|16|TRBD2|-|TRBJ2-7
CASSRGTSGSSYEQYF
TGTGCCAGCTCACGGGGGACTAGCGGAAGCTCCTACGAGCAGTACTTC
>TRBV30|14|TRBD2|-|TRBJ2-1
CAWSGLAGRNEQFF
TGTGCCTGGTCGGGACTAGCGGGTAGGAATGAGCAGTTCTTC
>TRBV6-2/TRBV6-3|15|-|-|TRBJ1-2
CASSSVREGNYGYTF
TGTGCCAGCAGTTCCGTGAGGGAGGGGAACTATGGCTACACCTTC
>TRBV21-1|19|-|-|TRBJ1-5
CASSNLYRTGRLFYQPQHF
TGTGCCAGCAGCAACCTTTATCGGACAGGGAGGCTTTTTTATCAGCCCCAGCATTTT
>TRBV27|13|-|-|TRBJ1-1
CASSPREYTEAFF
TGTGCCAGCAGTCCGAGGGAGTACACTGAAGCTTTCTTT
>TRBV4-1|14|-|-|TRBJ1-2
CASSQASTGYGYTF
TGCGCCAGCAGCCAAGCATCCACAGGCTATGGCTACACCTTC
>TRBV11-2|17|-|once|TRBJ2-7
CASSFIPMAGGTYEQYF
TGTGCCAGCAGCTTCATCCCTATGGCGGGTGGTACCTACGAGCAGTACTTC
>TRBV7-2|17|TRBD1|-|TRBJ2-3
CASSRSGTGGSTDTQYF
TGTGCCAGCAGCCGGTCCGGGACAGGGGGTAGCACAGATACGCAGTATTTT
>TRBV7-8|15|-|-|TRBJ2-1
CASSLSSEPLNEQFF
TGTGCCAGCAGCTTAAGCTCTGAACCGCTAAATGAGCAGTTCTTC
>TRBV30|13|-|-|TRBJ1-6
CAWTRQADSPLHF
TGTGCCTGGACCAGGCAGGCAGATTCACCCCTCCACTTT
>TRBV5-1|14|TRBD1|-|TRBJ1-2
CASSLDRTGAGYTF
TGCGCCAGCAGCTTGGATAGGACAGGGGCCGGCTACACCTTC
>TRBV10-3|12|-|-|TRBJ1-3
CAMGSSGNTIYF
TGTGCCATGGGCAGTTCTGGAAACACCATATATTTT
>TRBV11-3|12|-|-|TRBJ2-1
CASSFRDNEQFF
TGTGCCAGCAGCTTCCGAGACAATGAGCAGTTCTTC